This record looks at one T cell receptor beta chain sequence and its context. This clone was counted a single time. Its cognate antigen has yet to be identified. Base qualities were left out, and no much larger clone turns up one base away. Patients with autoimmune disease history or receiving systemic immunosuppression were excluded from the trial. In every dose cohort, peripheral blood was drawn for TCR sequencing at baseline, cycle 4 day 1, and cycle 7 day 1. The samples were drawn from a first-in-human, open-label, multicenter phase I dose-escalation trial of ivuxolimab. Adults with locally advanced or metastatic melanoma, renal cell, hepatocellular, or head and neck squamous cell carcinoma were enrolled in the trial. Before TCR sequencing, CD4+ T cells and CD8+ T cells from peripheral blood were sorted into separate populations. This sample is part of a study of OX40 agonist ivuxolimab in advanced cancers. Context from the whole study: The costimulatory receptor OX40 (CD134) was targeted by ivuxolimab, a fully human IgG2 agonistic monoclonal antibody. Intravenous ivuxolimab was administered to patients every 2 weeks at six dose levels: 0.01, 0.1, 0.3, 1.5, 3 and 10 mg/kg. Of the roughly 54 dose-escalation patients, hepatocellular carcinoma was present in roughly 19, melanoma in some 15, renal cell carcinoma in 9 and head and neck cancer in 9. A male proportion of 70% to 90% and a mean age of approximately 60 years, ranging from roughly 23 to 80, were recorded for the dose-escalation cohort. Prior anti-PD-1, anti-PD-L1 or anti-CTLA-4 therapy was permitted, and checkpoint inhibitors had been received by about 37% of dose-escalation patients. Three dose-escalation patients achieved partial responses, one with hepatocellular carcinoma and two with cutaneous melanoma. Peripheral TCRbeta sequencing was intended to test whether TCR sequence diversity was altered and clonal T-cell expansion was caused by ivuxolimab. The monotherapy dose-escalation portion (N ≈ 52 patients) of the phase I ivuxolimab trial is reported in the paper.

CDR1 SGHTS and CDR2 YDEGEE were looked up in the germline V gene. Trimming leaves V shorter by 2 bases and J shorter by 4 bases, with the junction holding 2 bases beyond the gene matches. Counted from cysteine to phenylalanine, this CDR3 has 13 amino acids. The read is trimmed to its CDR3 DNA, 39 bases read in frame from base 1. To sequence the TCRbeta CDR3 region, genomic DNA was isolated from the sorted cells. The immunoSEQ Assay was used for sequencing of TCRbeta CDR3 regions. Here the immuneACCESS table is served through TCRdb, limited to in-frame sequences with V and J called. Missing clones are a known gap in these copies; in checked studies unresolved V genes cover under half, and the rest lacks a known reason. The sample yields around 94,000 clones; about nine tenths were counted once. The ten biggest clones cover 0.31% of the sample. Overall study outcomes, separate from this receptor: On average, CD8+ T cells showed more expanded clones than CD4+ T cells after ivuxolimab. Low levels of normalized T-cell clonal expansion were also seen in some patients who did not respond. At doses of 0.1 to 3.0 mg/kg, clonal expansion of both CD4+ and CD8+ T cells in blood was seen between baseline and week 6. Antigen specificity was not determined for the clonally expanded peripheral T cells. In the 0.1-3.0 mg/kg groups, partial responders had among the lowest normalized peripheral clonal expansion, particularly in CD8+ T cells.

The specimen comprised CD4+ or CD8+ T cells sorted from blood, sampled in a trial of the OX40 agonist ivuxolimab. The clonotype originates from an adult with an advanced solid tumor such as melanoma, head and neck, liver or kidney cancer. Recombination joined TRBV5-8 with TRBJ1-1; TRBD1 agrees with 7 junctional bases. The CDR3 protein sequence reads: CASSFQGGTEAFF. The DNA is TGTGCCAGCAGCTTCCAGGGGGGCACTGAAGCTTTCTTT.